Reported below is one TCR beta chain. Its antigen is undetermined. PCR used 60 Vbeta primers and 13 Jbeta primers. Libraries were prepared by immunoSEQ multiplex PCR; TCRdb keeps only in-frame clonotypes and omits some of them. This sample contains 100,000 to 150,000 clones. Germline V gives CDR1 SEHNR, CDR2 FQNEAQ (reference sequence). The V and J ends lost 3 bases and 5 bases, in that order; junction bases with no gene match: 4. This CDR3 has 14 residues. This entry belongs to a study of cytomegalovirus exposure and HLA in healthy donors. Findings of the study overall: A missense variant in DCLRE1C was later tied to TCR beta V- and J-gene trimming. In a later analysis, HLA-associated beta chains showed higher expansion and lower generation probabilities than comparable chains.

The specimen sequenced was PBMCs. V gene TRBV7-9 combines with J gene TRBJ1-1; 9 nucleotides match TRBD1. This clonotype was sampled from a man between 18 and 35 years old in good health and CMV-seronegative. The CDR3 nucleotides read TGTGCCAGCAGCTTCGGGACAGGGTGGACTGAAGCTTTCTTT. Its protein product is CASSFGTGWTEAFF.